This TCR beta chain was retrieved from a study of CXCR3-negative and CXCR3-positive naive CD8 T cells. Whole-study results and caveats: After cryopreservation, expression of CXCR3 was partially reduced, and most assays were run with fresh PBMCs. TRB CDR3s of CXCR3-positive naive cells were more hydrophobic than those of CXCR3-negative naive cells.

Regarding this clonotype: Its target is unknown.

The CDR3 sequence is 13 residues long. Germline CDR1 PRHDT, CDR2 FYEKMQ (reference sequence). UMI-tagged TRB cDNA libraries were built via 5' RACE. Reprocessing the 5' RACE reads, TCRdb reports a single entry for every CDR3 protein and omits DNA. Its clone listing holds about 80,000 distinct CDR3 sequences. Researchers reported sorting every CD8+ T cell subset in triplicate, 250,000 to 350,000 cells per sort. Naive CD8+ T lymphocytes were specified as CD45RO-CCR7+CD27+CD95-. The chain couples TRBV13 to TRBJ2-7; TCRdb names TRBD1, which stays unverified in the absence of DNA. Specimen: naive CXCR3- CD8+ T cells from blood. Subset noted: CD45RO-CCR7+CD27+CD95- naive CD8+ T cells lacking CXCR3 (TNR3-). The receptor was derived from a human donor in good health. Some clones in this sample may be carry-over from other donors' samples. The CDR3 spells CASSSVRGGEQYF.